The 10 T cell receptor beta chains below all came from one sample that was sequenced in a study of post-analysis software for immune sequencing data (dated by TCRdb to between 2014 and 2017). Study-wide findings and limitations: Significantly higher frequencies in patients than in controls were found for roughly 5 TRBV segments, including TRBV5-6, TRBV5-1 and TRBV20-1.

Their target antigens are unknown. To prepare the library, PCR was applied. Sequenced on an Illumina HiSeq 2500. To reduce PCR and sequencing biases, unique molecular identifiers were built into the TCR beta cDNA libraries. The public reads were reanalyzed by TCRdb: fastp trimming at Q25, MiXCR alignment, in-frame beta chains only. Each CDR3 protein gets just one entry, which takes the most common genes and DNA from the rows behind it. This sample has 650,000 to 850,000 distinct CDR3 sequences in its table, and just over 45% of those were observed once. Roughly 5% of the sample comes from the top ten. Specimen: blood. The receptors stem from a girl between 5 and 17 years old with multiple sclerosis.

A few counts support this clonotype. This chain joins TRBV29-1 and TRBJ2-4; the D is unclear. The J call may be in error: the DNA end matches TRBJ2-7 better. This CDR3 comprises 13 residues. CDR1 is SQVTM and CDR2 is ANQGSEA in the germline V gene. CDR3 region: CSVGLSGYYEQYF. The CDR3 coding sequence is TGCAGCGTTGGTCTTAGTGGTTACTACGAGCAGTACTTC.

The chain recombines TRBV6-5 with TRBJ2-7; 11 bases are a match to TRBD1. This CDR3 has 15 residues. CDR1 is MNHEY and CDR2 is SVGAGI in the germline V gene. V lost 5 bases to trimming and J lost 7 bases; unmatched junction nucleotides: 10. The CDR3 spells CASSQGTGGTWEQYF. Here the CDR3 DNA reads TGTGCCAGCAGTCAAGGGACAGGGGGTACTTGGGAGCAGTACTTC.

This chain uses TRBV9 with TRBJ1-2; TRBD1 is a possible D gene (6 bases). The CDR3 extends over 13 amino acids. V lost 6 bases and J 4 bases, leaving 13 bases between the germline ends. The germline CDR1 and CDR2 sequences are SGDLS and YYNGEE. The CDR3 nucleotides read TGTGCCAGCACCCGACAGGACTTCTATGGCTACACCTTC. Residues: CASTRQDFYGYTF. Full variable domain (missing parts from reference TRBV9 and TRBJ1-2): DSGVTQTPKHLITATGQRVTLRCSPRSGDLSVYWYQQSLDQGLQFLIQYYNGEERAKGNILERFSAQQFPDLHSELNLSSLELGDSALYFCASTRQDFYGYTFGSGTRLTVV.

The chain couples TRBV6-5 to TRBJ2-5; 7 nucleotides agree with TRBD2. Germline trimming cut 0 bases from V and 11 bases from J; bases unmatched to any gene: 18. CDR3 length equals 17 residues. Germline V gives CDR1 MNHEY, CDR2 SVGAGI. The CDR3 DNA is TGTGCCAGCAGTTACTCGAAAGAGGCGGGAGTGGGCTACGAACAGTACTTC. It specifies CASSYSKEAGVGYEQYF.

The rearrangement uses TRBV10-3 and TRBJ2-3, with a weak D call TRBD1 (6 bases). CDR3 length equals 17 residues. Trimming removed 0 bases from V and 2 bases from J, with 15 bases in between. Germline V gene lookup returns CDR1 ENHRY and CDR2 SYGVKD. The CDR3 DNA follows: TGTGCCATCAGTGAGTCGATGTGGGCAGGGGACACAGATACGCAGTATTTT. Translating gives CAISESMWAGDTDTQYF.

CDR3 coding DNA: TGCAGTGCTAGTTCGGTCTCAGGCCAGCGTGAGCAGTACTTC. Its translation is CSASSVSGQREQYF. This chain uses TRBV20-1 with TRBJ2-7, with unresolved D. The CDR3 has 14 residues. Germline V lookup: CDR1 DFQATT, CDR2 SNEGSKA (reference sequence). V was clipped by 3 bases and J by 7 bases, with 19 bases between them.

CDR3 amino acids: CASSWGGQGAYEQYF. CDR3 nucleotide sequence: TGTGCCAGCAGCTGGGGCGGACAGGGAGCCTACGAGCAGTACTTC. The chain uses TRBV11-2 and TRBJ2-7; 8 nucleotides agree with TRBD1. The junction had 7 bases not matched to a gene; V was cut back by 4 bases and J by 2 bases. CDR1 and CDR2 (germline): SGHAT, FQNNGV. CDR3 size: 15 residues. Using reference TRBV11-2 and TRBJ2-7 for the parts outside the CDR3, the full variable domain is EAGVAQSPRYKIIEKRQSVAFWCNPISGHATLYWYQQILGQGPKLLIQFQNNGVVDDSQLPKDRFSAERLKGVDSTLKIQPAKLEDSAVYLCASSWGGQGAYEQYFGPGTRLTVT.

The J gene is TRBJ2-7, the V gene TRBV27; 7 nucleotides line up with TRBD1. CDR1 and CDR2 from the germline V gene are MNHEY and SMNVEV (reference sequence). V lost 3 bases and J lost 0; bases outside the gene matches: 8. This CDR3 is built from 16 residues. This chain's CDR3 is CASSFIWAGGSYEQYF. The CDR3 nucleotides are TGTGCCAGCAGTTTTATTTGGGCAGGGGGCTCCTACGAGCAGTACTTC.

The rearrangement joins TRBV2 to TRBJ2-5, with 8 nucleotides matching TRBD1. CDR1 is SNHLY and CDR2 is FYNNEI in the germline V gene. This CDR3 region has 21 residues. Trimming took 6 bases from V and 4 from J; bases not matched to a gene: 28. The CDR3 protein is CASSARAFGMVGAGGLETQYF. In nucleotides, the CDR3 is TGTGCCAGCAGCGCCCGTGCGTTCGGGATGGTTGGGGCAGGGGGCTTAGAGACCCAGTACTTC.

CDR3 in amino acids: CASSQDRTGGGKLFF. The CDR3, as DNA: TGCGCCAGCAGCCAAGACCGGACAGGGGGCGGGAAACTGTTTTTT. The chain recombines TRBV4-3 with TRBJ1-4, with 11 bases matching TRBD1. Germline assignment: CDR1 LGHNA and CDR2 YSLEER. The V gene end was trimmed by 0 bases and the J gene end by 11 bases; junction bases not matched to a gene: 5. The CDR3 contains 15 residues.